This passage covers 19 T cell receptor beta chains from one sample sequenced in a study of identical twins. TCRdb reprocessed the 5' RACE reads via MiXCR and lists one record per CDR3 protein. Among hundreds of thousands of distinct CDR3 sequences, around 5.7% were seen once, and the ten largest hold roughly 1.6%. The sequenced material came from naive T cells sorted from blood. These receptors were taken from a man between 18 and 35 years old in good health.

The CDR3 coding sequence is TGCAGCGTTGTCTTACTAGCGGGAGGCAGAGACAATGAGCAGTTCTTC. It codes for CSVVLLAGGRDNEQFF. The chain couples TRBV29-1 to TRBJ2-1; 12 nucleotides align to TRBD2. The V segment lost 4 bases and the J segment 5 bases; nucleotides outside the gene matches: 9. This CDR3 is 16 amino acids long. Germline assignment: CDR1 SQVTM and CDR2 ANQGSEA.

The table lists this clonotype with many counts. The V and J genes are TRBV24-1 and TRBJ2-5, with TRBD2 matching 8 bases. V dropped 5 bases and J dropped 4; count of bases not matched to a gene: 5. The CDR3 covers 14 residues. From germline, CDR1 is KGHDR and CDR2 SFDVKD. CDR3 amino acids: CATSAGGRRETQYF. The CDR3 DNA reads TGTGCCACCAGTGCGGGCGGGAGGAGAGAGACCCAGTACTTC.

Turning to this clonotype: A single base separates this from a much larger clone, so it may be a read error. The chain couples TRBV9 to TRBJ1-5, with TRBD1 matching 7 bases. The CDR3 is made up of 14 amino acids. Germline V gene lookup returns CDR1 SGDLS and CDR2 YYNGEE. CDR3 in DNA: TGTGCCAGCAGCGGACAGGGAAGCAATCAGCACCAGCATTTT. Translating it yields CASSGQGSNQHQHF.

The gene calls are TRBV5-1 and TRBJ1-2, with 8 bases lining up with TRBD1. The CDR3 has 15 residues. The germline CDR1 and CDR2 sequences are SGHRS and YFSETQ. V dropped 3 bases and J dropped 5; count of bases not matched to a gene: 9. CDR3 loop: CASSSTGAGRYGYTF. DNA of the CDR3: TGCGCCAGCAGCTCGACAGGGGCCGGAAGATATGGCTACACCTTC.

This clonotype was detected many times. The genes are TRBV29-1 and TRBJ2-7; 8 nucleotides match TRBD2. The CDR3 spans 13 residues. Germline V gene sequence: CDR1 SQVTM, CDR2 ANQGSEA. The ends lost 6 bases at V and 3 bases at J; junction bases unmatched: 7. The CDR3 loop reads CSVGSGTSYEQYF. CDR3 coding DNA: TGCAGCGTCGGGTCCGGGACTAGCTACGAGCAGTACTTC.

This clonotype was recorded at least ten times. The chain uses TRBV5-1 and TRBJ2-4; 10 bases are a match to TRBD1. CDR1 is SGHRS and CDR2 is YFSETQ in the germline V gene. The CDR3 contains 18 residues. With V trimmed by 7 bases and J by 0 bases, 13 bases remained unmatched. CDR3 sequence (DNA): TGCGCCAGCGGTTTAGACAGGGGGCCTTTAAAAGCCAAAAACATTCAGTACTTC. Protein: CASGLDRGPLKAKNIQYF.

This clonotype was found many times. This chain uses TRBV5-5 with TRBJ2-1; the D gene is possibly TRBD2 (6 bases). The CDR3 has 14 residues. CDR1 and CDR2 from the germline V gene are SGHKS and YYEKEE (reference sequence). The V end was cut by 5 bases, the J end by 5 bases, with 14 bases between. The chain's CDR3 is CASRLADYDNEQFF. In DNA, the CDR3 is TGTGCCAGCAGACTCGCGGACTACGACAATGAGCAGTTCTTC.

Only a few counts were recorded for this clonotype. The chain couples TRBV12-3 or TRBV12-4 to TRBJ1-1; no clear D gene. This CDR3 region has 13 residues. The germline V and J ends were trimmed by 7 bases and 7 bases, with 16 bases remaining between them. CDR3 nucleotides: TGTGCCAGCACAGACCGACAAGGAGGTGAAGCTTTCTTT. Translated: CASTDRQGGEAFF.

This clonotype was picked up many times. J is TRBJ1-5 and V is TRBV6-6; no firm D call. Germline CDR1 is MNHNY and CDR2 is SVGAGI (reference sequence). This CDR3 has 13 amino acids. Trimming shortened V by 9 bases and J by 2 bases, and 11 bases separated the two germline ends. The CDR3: CASRRVGNQPQHF. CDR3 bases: TGTGCCAGTAGAAGGGTAGGCAATCAGCCCCAGCATTTT.

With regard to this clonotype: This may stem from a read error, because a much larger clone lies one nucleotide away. The CDR3 DNA follows: TGTGCCACCAGTGATGCCAGGACTGCCCCGGGCACAGATACGCTGTATTTT. Translated, it gives CATSDARTAPGTDTLYF. The chain combines TRBV24-1 with TRBJ2-3, with D tentatively TRBD2 (5 bases). Looked up from germline, CDR1 is KGHDR and CDR2 is SFDVKD. The CDR3 length is 17 residues.

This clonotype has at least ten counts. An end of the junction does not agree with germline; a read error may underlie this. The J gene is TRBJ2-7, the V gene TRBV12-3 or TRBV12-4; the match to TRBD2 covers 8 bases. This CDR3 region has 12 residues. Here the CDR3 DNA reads TGTGCCAGCAGCCCTAGGGCGGGGGGAACGCACTTC. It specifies CASSPRAGGTHF.

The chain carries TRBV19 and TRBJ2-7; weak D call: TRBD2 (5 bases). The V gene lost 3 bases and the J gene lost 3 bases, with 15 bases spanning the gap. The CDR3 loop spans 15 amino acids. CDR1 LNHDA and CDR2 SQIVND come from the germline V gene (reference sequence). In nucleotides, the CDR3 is TGTGCCAGTAGTATCACCGGGCCCCGGGGCTACGAGCAGTACTTC. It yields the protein CASSITGPRGYEQYF.

The CDR3: CASSLALGDGNQPQHF. CDR3 DNA sequence: TGTGCCAGCAGCTTAGCGCTAGGGGACGGCAATCAGCCCCAGCATTTT. The chain couples TRBV7-9 to TRBJ1-5; TRBD1 is a possible D gene (5 bases). V lost 0 bases, J lost 2 bases, and 11 bases lay in between. The CDR3 sequence is 16 residues long. The germline V gene has CDR1 SEHNR and CDR2 FQNEAQ (reference sequence).

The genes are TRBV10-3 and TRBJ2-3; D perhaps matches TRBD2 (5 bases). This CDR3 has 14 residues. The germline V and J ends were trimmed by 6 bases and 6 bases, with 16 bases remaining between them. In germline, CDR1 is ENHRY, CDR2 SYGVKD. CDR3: CAISMEPGSDTQYF. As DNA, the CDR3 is TGTGCCATCAGCATGGAACCGGGGAGCGATACGCAGTATTTT.

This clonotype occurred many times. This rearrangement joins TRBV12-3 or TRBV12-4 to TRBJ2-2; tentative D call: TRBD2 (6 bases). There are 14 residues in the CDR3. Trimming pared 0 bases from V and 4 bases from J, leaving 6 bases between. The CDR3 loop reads CASSLASGTGELFF. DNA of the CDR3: TGTGCCAGCAGTTTAGCTAGCGGCACCGGGGAGCTGTTTTTT.

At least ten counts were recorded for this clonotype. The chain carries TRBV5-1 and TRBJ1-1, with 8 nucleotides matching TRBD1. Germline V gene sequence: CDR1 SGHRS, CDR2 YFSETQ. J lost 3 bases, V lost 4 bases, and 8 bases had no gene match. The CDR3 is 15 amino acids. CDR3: CASSPRTGRYTEAFF. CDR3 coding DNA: TGCGCCAGCAGCCCTCGGACAGGGAGGTACACTGAAGCTTTCTTT.

The DNA for the CDR3 is TGTGCCAGCAGCCCAGTAGGCGCAACCGGGGAGCTGTTTTTT. It yields the protein CASSPVGATGELFF. J is TRBJ2-2 and V is TRBV3-1, with D uncertain. V lost 4 bases and J 5 bases, leaving 11 bases between the germline ends. The CDR3 extends over 14 amino acids. CDR1 LGHDT and CDR2 YNNKEL come from the germline V gene (reference sequence).

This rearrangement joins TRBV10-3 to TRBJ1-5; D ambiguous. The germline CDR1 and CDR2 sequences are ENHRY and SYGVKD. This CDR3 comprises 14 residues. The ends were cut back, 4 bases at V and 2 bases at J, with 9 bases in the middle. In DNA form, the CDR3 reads TGTGCCATCAGTGTGTCAGGTGGCAATCAGCCCCAGCATTTT. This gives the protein CAISVSGGNQPQHF.

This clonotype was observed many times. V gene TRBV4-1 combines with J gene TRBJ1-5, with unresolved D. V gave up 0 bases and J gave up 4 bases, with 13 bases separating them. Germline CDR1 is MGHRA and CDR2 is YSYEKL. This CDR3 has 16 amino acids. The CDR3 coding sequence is TGCGCCAGCAGCCAAGATATCGGGGTTCGTAATCAGCCCCAGCATTTT. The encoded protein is CASSQDIGVRNQPQHF.